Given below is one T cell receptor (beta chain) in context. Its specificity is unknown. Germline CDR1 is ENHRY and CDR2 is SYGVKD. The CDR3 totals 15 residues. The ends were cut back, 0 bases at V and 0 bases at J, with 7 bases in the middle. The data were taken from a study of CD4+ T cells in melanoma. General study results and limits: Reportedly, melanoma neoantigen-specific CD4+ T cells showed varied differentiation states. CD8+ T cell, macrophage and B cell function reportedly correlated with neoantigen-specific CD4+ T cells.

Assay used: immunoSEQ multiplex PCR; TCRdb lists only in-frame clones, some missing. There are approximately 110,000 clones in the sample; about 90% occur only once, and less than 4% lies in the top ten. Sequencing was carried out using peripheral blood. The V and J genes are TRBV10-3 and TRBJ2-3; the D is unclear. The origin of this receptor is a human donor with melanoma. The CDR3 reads CAISESQKSTDTQYF. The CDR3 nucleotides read TGTGCCATCAGTGAGTCACAAAAAAGCACAGATACGCAGTATTTT.